This entry concerns a single T cell receptor beta chain. Its cognate antigen is unknown. The data stem from a study of siplizumab effects on memory and regulatory T cells. Findings of the study overall: Researchers did not confirm the suppressive function of proliferating Tregs from siplizumab cultures. Under siplizumab, alloreactive sequences traced to unstimulated CD4+ memory cells were significantly reduced. No assignable naive or memory phenotype existed for roughly 80-96% of proliferating CD4+ or CD8+ clones.

The assay was immunoSEQ multiplex PCR, and TCRdb's table has in-frame clones only and misses some. The top ten clones hold 12% of a sample with about 100,000 clones, around 90% of them seen once. V trimming: 4 bases; J trimming: 7 bases; junction bases outside the gene matches: 5. CDR1 MGHRA and CDR2 YSYEKL come from the germline V gene. The CDR3 sequence is 15 residues long. Sequenced sample: non-Treg CD4+ T cells sorted from blood. This receptor was obtained from a human donor in good health. This chain connects TRBV4-1 to TRBJ2-1; 12 bases align to TRBD2. The chain's CDR3 is CASSPTSGRWNEQFF. CDR3 sequence (DNA): TGCGCCAGCAGCCCGACTAGCGGGAGATGGAATGAGCAGTTCTTC.